One and the same sample provided the 3 T cell receptor beta chains below, sequenced in a study of T cell responses to AZD1222 COVID-19 vaccine. Only in-frame clones appear in the TCRdb table, and some are missing; sequencing was by immunoSEQ multiplex PCR. Of over 150,000 clones listed, around 92% are singletons. Sequencing was performed on peripheral blood, taken on day 0 of MenACWY control vaccination. The receptors come from an adult in good health.

In its sample, this clone was seen once. The J gene is TRBJ1-1, the V gene TRBV5-5; D remains unclear. The germline V gene encodes CDR1 SGHKS and CDR2 YYEKEE (reference sequence). Trimming left V 2 bases short and J 7 bases short, with 6 bases between. The CDR3 length is 11 residues. This chain's CDR3 is CASSFNHEAFF. As DNA, the CDR3 is TGTGCCAGCAGCTTCAACCATGAAGCTTTCTTT.

A single count supports this clone. CDR3 loop: CATSILDGYRYEQYF. As DNA, the CDR3 is TGTGCCACCAGCATCCTGGACGGATATCGCTACGAGCAGTACTTC. The chain employs TRBV15 and TRBJ2-7; D not certain. V was clipped by 4 bases and J by 3 bases, with 16 bases between them. The CDR3 loop spans 15 amino acids. CDR1 LNHNV and CDR2 YYDKDF come from the germline V gene (reference sequence).

The chain joins TRBV10-3 to TRBJ1-2; unclear D gene. V lost 6 bases and J lost 2, with 13 bases in between. The CDR3 contains 14 residues. Germline CDR1 reads ENHRY; CDR2 reads SYGVKD. CDR3 protein: CAISAAGSNYGYTF. Here the CDR3 DNA reads TGTGCCATCAGCGCGGCCGGGTCCAACTATGGCTACACCTTC.